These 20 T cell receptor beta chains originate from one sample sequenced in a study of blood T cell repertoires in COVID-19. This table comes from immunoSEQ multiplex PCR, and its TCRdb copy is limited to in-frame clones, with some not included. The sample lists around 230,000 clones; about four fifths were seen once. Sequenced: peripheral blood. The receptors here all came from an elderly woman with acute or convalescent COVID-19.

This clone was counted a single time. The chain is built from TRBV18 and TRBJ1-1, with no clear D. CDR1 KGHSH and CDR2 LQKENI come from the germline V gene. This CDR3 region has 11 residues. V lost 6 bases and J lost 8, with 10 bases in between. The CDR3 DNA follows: TGTGCCAGCTCTGAGGGAACCGAAGCTTTCTTT. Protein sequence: CASSEGTEAFF.

As DNA, the CDR3 is TGTGCCAGCAGACGACAAATTCCACCCCTCCACTTT. Translation gives CASRRQIPPLHF. The chain uses TRBV6-5 and TRBJ1-6; D is undetermined. The CDR3 spans 12 residues. From germline, CDR1 is MNHEY and CDR2 SVGAGI. Trimming pared 6 bases from V and 11 bases from J, leaving 11 bases between.

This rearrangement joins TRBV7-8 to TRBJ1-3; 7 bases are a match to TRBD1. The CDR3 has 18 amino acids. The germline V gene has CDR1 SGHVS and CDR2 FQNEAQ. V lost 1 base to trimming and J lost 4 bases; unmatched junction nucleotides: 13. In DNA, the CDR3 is TGTGCCAGCAGCTTAGTCGCCTGGCAGGGGGAAGCGGGAAACACCATATATTTT. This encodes CASSLVAWQGEAGNTIYF.

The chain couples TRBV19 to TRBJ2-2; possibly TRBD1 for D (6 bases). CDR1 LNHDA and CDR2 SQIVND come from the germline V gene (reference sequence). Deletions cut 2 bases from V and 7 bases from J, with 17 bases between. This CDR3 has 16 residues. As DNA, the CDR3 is TGTGCCAGTAGTATACGAGGCAGGGGAAGTGGCGGGGAGCTGTTTTTT. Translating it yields CASSIRGRGSGGELFF.

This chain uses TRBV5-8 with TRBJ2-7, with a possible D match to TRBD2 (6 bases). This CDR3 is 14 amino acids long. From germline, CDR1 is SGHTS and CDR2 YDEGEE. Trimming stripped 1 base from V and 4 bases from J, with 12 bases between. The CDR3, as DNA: TGTGCCAGCAGCTTGTTCGGGGGAAAATACGAGCAGTACTTC. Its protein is CASSLFGGKYEQYF.

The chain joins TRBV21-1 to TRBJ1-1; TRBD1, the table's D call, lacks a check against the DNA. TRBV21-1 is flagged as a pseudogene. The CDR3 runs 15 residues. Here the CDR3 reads CASSRGQRMNTEAFF. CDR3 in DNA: TGTGCCAGCAGCAGGGGACAGAGGATGAACACTGAAGCTTTCTTT.

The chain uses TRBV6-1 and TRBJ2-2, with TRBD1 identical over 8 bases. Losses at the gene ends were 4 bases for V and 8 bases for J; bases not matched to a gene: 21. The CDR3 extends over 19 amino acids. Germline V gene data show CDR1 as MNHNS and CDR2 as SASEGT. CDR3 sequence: CASSAIPGTGTKRPGELFF. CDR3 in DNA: TGTGCCAGCAGTGCCATACCCGGGACAGGAACCAAGCGTCCGGGGGAGCTGTTTTTT.

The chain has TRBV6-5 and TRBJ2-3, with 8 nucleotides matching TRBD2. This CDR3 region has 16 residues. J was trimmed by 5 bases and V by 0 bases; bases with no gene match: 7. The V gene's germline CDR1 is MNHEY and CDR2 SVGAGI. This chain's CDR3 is CASSYSGSGVGDTQYF. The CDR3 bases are TGTGCCAGCAGTTACTCGGGTAGCGGGGTGGGAGATACGCAGTATTTT.

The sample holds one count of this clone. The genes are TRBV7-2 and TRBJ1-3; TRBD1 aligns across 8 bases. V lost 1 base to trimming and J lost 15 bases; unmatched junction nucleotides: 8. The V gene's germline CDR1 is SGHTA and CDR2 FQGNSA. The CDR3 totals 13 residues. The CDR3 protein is CASSLEQGAKSYF. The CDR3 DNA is TGTGCCAGCAGCTTAGAGCAGGGGGCAAAGTCATATTTT.

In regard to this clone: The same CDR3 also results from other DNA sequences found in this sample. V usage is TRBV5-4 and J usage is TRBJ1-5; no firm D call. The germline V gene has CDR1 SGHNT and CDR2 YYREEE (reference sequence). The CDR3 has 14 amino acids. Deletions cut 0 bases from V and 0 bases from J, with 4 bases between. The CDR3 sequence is CASSLDRSNQPQHF. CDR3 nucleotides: TGTGCCAGCAGCTTGGATCGTAGCAATCAGCCCCAGCATTTT.

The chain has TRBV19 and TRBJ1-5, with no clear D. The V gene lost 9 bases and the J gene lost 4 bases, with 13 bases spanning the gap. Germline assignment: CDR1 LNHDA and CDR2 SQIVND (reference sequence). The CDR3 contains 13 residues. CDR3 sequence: CASSGGINQPQHF. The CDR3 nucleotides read TGTGCCAGCAGCGGCGGGATTAATCAGCCCCAGCATTTT.

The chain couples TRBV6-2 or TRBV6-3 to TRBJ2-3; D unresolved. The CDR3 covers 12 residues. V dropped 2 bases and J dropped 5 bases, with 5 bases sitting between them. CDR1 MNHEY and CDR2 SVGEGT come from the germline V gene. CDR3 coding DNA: TGTGCCAGCAGTTACGGCATAGATACGCAGTATTTT. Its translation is CASSYGIDTQYF.

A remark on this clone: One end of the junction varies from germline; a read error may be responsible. The CDR3 region is CASSGTGGGEQYF. The CDR3 DNA is TGCGCAAGCAGCGGGACAGGGGGTGGCGAGCAGTACTTC. The chain has TRBV19 and TRBJ2-7, with 11 bases that match TRBD1. Germline loops: CDR1 LNHDA, CDR2 SQIVND (reference sequence). The CDR3 consists of 13 residues.

The CDR3, as DNA: TGTGCCAGCAGTGAAGCGCTCCCTAGCGGGAACAATGAGCAGTTCTTC. It codes for CASSEALPSGNNEQFF. The genes are TRBV2 and TRBJ2-1, with 9 bases aligning to TRBD2. V lost 0 bases, J lost 5 bases, and 5 bases stayed unmatched. This CDR3 is 16 amino acids long. Per the germline V gene, CDR1 is SNHLY and CDR2 is FYNNEI.

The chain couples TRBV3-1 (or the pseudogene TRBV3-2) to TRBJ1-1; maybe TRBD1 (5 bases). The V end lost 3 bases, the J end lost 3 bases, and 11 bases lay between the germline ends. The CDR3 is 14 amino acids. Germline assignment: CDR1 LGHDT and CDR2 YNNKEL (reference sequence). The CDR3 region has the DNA TGTGCCAGCAGCCATCGGGGGGGGGACACTGAAGCTTTCTTT. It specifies CASSHRGGDTEAFF.

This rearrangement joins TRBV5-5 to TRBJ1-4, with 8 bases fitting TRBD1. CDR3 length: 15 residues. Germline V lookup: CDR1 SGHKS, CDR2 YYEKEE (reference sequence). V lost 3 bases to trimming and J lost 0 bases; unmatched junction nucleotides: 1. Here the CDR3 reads CASSSRGPTNEKLFF. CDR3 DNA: TGTGCCAGCAGCTCCAGGGGGCCAACTAATGAAAAACTGTTTTTT.

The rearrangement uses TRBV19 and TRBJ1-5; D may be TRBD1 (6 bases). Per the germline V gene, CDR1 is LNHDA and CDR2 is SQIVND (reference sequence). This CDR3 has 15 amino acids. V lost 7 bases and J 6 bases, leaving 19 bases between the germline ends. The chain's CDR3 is CASTQLQGRGQPQHF. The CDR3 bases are TGTGCCAGTACCCAACTACAGGGACGAGGTCAGCCCCAGCATTTT.

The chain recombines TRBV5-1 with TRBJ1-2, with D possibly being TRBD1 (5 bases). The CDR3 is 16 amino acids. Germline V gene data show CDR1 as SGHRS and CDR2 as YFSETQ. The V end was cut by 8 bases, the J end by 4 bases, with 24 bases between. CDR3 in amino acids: CASRVGRATEGYGYTF. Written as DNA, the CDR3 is TGCGCCAGTAGGGTGGGAAGGGCGACAGAAGGCTATGGCTACACCTTC.

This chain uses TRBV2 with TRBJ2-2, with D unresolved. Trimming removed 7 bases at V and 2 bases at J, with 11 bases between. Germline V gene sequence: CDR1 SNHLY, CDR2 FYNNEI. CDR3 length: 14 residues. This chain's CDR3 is CASTRSQNTGELFF. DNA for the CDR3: TGTGCCAGCACGAGGAGCCAAAACACCGGGGAGCTGTTTTTT.

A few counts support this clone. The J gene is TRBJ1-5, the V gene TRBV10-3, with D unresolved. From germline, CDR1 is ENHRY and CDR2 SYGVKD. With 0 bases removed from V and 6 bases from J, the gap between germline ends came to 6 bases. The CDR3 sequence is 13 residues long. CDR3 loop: CAISESAVQPQHF. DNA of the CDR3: TGTGCCATCAGTGAGTCGGCAGTTCAGCCCCAGCATTTT.